This T cell receptor beta chain was found in a study of OX40 agonist ivuxolimab in advanced cancers. TCRdb keeps only in-frame clones here, not all; method: immunoSEQ multiplex PCR. The sample has fewer than 45,000 clones; 85% to 90% are singletons. V lost 4 bases to trimming and J lost 2 bases; unmatched junction nucleotides: 12. The CDR3 contains 17 residues. Germline CDR1 is MNHEY and CDR2 is SMNVEV (reference sequence). The chain links TRBV27 to TRBJ2-3, with TRBD2 identical over 7 bases. The sequence derives from an adult with an advanced solid tumor such as melanoma, head and neck, liver or kidney cancer. The specimen was CD4+ or CD8+ T cells sorted from blood, collected in a trial of the OX40 agonist ivuxolimab. The DNA of the CDR3 is TGTGCCAGCAGTTCCCTGGGTGAGGGAGGGATCACAGATACGCAGTATTTT. Its translation is CASSSLGEGGITDTQYF.